This T cell receptor (beta chain) was retrieved from a study of identifying expanded T cells in peripheral blood. During the collection period, no donor immune events like infections were recorded. Method: immunoSEQ multiplex PCR; TCRdb's copy keeps in-frame clones and lacks some. This table holds under 90,000 clones, around 91% found once. Turning to this clone: The target antigen is unknown.

Findings of the study overall: Approximately two-week clone count variance significantly increased as total template count grew.

The source material was blood. The source of this sequence is a person aged 18 to 70 in good health.

CDR3 coding DNA: TGCGCCAGCAGTCGTCAGGGATCGAACACCGGGGAGCTGTTTTTT. Translation: CASSRQGSNTGELFF. The chain is built from TRBV5-1 and TRBJ2-2; maybe TRBD1 (5 bases). From germline, CDR1 is SGHRS and CDR2 YFSETQ. CDR3 length: 15 residues. The V gene lost 5 bases and the J gene lost 0 bases, with 11 bases spanning the gap.